The 28 T cell receptor beta chains in this list originate from one sample, sequenced in a study of CD8+ T cells in alopecia areata (dated by TCRdb to 2016 to 2019). Libraries were built with the immunoSEQ multiplex PCR assay. RNA was extracted from all samples and reverse transcribed into cDNA as template for TCR sequencing. The immuneACCESS repertoire file appears here via TCRdb, limited to in-frame rearrangements. These files lack a portion of the clones; in checked studies, under half of the deficit traces to unresolved V genes, and the cause of the others is not known. The sample contains some 44,000 clones, roughly 92% of them found a single time. The top ten clonotypes cover about 20% of the sample. Interpreted using the paper, the time point label stands for: about 5 months on oral tofacitinib. The treatment or condition label here, explained by the study, means: oral pan-JAK inhibitor, 5-10 mg twice daily.

The specimen comprised CD8+ T cells sorted from blood, sampled at week 24, from a patient treated with tofacitinib. The receptors originated from a human donor with alopecia areata.

J is TRBJ1-3 and V is TRBV4-1, with D uncertain. Germline CDR1 is MGHRA and CDR2 is YSYEKL. V was shortened by 7 bases and J by 0 bases, with 10 bases between the two germline ends. This CDR3 region has 14 residues. The chain's CDR3 is CASTSDNSGNTIYF. The CDR3, as DNA: TGCGCCAGCACATCTGACAACTCTGGAAACACCATATATTTT.

This chain joins TRBV29-1 and TRBJ2-5; D might be TRBD2 (6 bases). The ends were cut back, 1 base at V and 0 bases at J, with 9 bases in the middle. CDR3 length: 14 residues. Germline V CDR1 and CDR2: SQVTM, ANQGSEA. CDR3 residues: CSVEVRGYQETQYF. The CDR3 coding sequence is TGCAGCGTTGAAGTGCGGGGATACCAAGAGACCCAGTACTTC.

The rearrangement links TRBV5-6 to TRBJ2-5; 7 bases agree with TRBD1. The CDR3 is made up of 14 amino acids. The germline V gene encodes CDR1 SGHDT and CDR2 YYEEEE. With 2 bases clipped from V and 3 bases from J, the junction kept 4 bases outside the gene matches. The CDR3: CASSFRDSEETQYF. CDR3 nucleotide sequence: TGTGCCAGCAGCTTCCGGGACAGCGAAGAGACCCAGTACTTC.

Only one count was recorded for this clone. The rearrangement links TRBV7-9 to TRBJ2-2; D is ambiguous. This CDR3 has 13 residues. Germline CDR1 SEHNR, CDR2 FQNEAQ (reference sequence). V lost 4 bases, J lost 4 bases, and 7 bases lay in between. The DNA for the CDR3 is TGTGCCAGCAGCTCAGGACCCACCGGGGAGCTGTTTTTT. Amino acid sequence: CASSSGPTGELFF.

The chain has TRBV29-1 and TRBJ2-5; perhaps TRBD1 as D (6 bases). The J call may be faulty, since TRBJ2-7 better matches the DNA end. CDR1 and CDR2 from the germline V gene are SQVTM and ANQGSEA. The length of the CDR3 is 12 residues. The DNA of the CDR3 is TGCAGCGGACAGGAAAACTCCTACGAGCAGTACTTC. It specifies CSGQENSYEQYF.

The chain carries TRBV27 and TRBJ1-2; D unclear. This CDR3 contains 13 residues. Trimming shortened V by 6 bases and J by 0 bases, and 8 bases separated the two germline ends. Germline CDR1 is MNHEY and CDR2 is SMNVEV (reference sequence). This CDR3 reads CASSEGSNYGYTF. DNA for the CDR3: TGTGCCAGCAGCGAAGGATCTAACTATGGCTACACCTTC.

The V call is TRBV29-1, the J call TRBJ2-5, with TRBD2 as a possible D gene (6 bases). Germline CDR1 is SQVTM and CDR2 is ANQGSEA. This CDR3 has 12 residues. V lost 1 base, J lost 10 bases, and 13 bases lay in between. Here the CDR3 DNA reads TGCAGCGTTGAAGGGGACTCCGCGGGCCAGTACTTC. Translation: CSVEGDSAGQYF.

The chain couples TRBV2 to TRBJ2-1; TRBD1 matches 9 bases. The trim removed 8 bases at V and 1 base at J, leaving 3 bases unmatched. The CDR3 extends over 14 amino acids. Germline CDR1 SNHLY, CDR2 FYNNEI. DNA of the CDR3: TGTGCCAGCCAGGACAGGGGATCCTACAATGAGCAGTTCTTC. This gives the protein CASQDRGSYNEQFF.

The CDR3 DNA is TGTGCCAGTCTAGCGGGGGAGCAGTTCTTC. Residues: CASLAGEQFF. The chain joins TRBV2 to TRBJ2-1; 9 bases map to TRBD2. Germline assignment: CDR1 SNHLY and CDR2 FYNNEI. The CDR3 is 10 residues long. V lost 9 bases and J lost 10; bases outside the gene matches: 1.

The chain employs TRBV28 and TRBJ2-3; unclear D gene. In germline, CDR1 is MDHEN, CDR2 SYDVKM. This CDR3 is built from 11 residues. V gave up 3 bases and J gave up 2 bases, with 0 bases separating them. CDR3 loop: CASSFTDTQYF. CDR3 nucleotides: TGTGCCAGCAGTTTCACAGATACGCAGTATTTT.

V usage is TRBV4-1 and J usage is TRBJ2-4; no clear D gene. The CDR3 covers 15 residues. Trimming stripped 3 bases from V and 1 base from J, with 10 bases between. Germline V gene sequence: CDR1 MGHRA, CDR2 YSYEKL. Here the CDR3 reads CASSQEPGAKNIQYF. CDR3 sequence (DNA): TGCGCCAGCAGCCAGGAGCCCGGGGCCAAAAACATTCAGTACTTC.

CDR3 nucleotide sequence: TGTGCCAGCAGCGCCCCGGAAGTTTGGTCCGGCGAGCAGTACTTC. Its protein product is CASSAPEVWSGEQYF. The chain joins TRBV7-8 to TRBJ2-7; D is ambiguous. Germline V gene sequence: CDR1 SGHVS, CDR2 FQNEAQ. V lost 5 bases, J lost 6 bases, and 20 bases lay in between. The length of the CDR3 is 15 residues.

The rearrangement links TRBV7-2 to TRBJ2-5; possible D gene TRBD2, 5 bases. Trimming took 1 base from V and 3 from J, leaving 9 bases between them. This CDR3 contains 14 residues. Per the germline V gene, CDR1 is SGHTA and CDR2 is FQGNSA. DNA for the CDR3: TGTGCCAGCAGCTTAGTGGCAGCGGAAGAGACCCAGTACTTC. It codes for CASSLVAAEETQYF.

The CDR3 nucleotides read TGTGCCAGCAGCCAATACGGGGACAGTTTCACCTTC. Residues: CASSQYGDSFTF. The rearrangement links TRBV4-2 to TRBJ1-2, with 7 nucleotides matching TRBD1. V gave up 2 bases and J gave up 13 bases; unmatched junction bases: 7. The CDR3 runs 12 residues. In germline, CDR1 is LGHNA, CDR2 YNFKEQ.

The CDR3 reads CASRTGEKNEQYF. The CDR3 DNA reads as TGTGCCAGCAGGACAGGGGAGAAGAACGAGCAGTACTTC. The V gene is TRBV7-9, the J gene TRBJ2-7; 8 nucleotides line up with TRBD1. Germline-derived CDR1 and CDR2 are SEHNR and FQNEAQ (reference sequence). CDR3 size: 13 residues. The V and J ends lost 6 bases and 5 bases, in that order; junction bases with no gene match: 6.

The chain employs TRBV29-1 and TRBJ1-1; tentatively, D is TRBD1 (5 bases). The CDR3 is 12 amino acids. Germline V lookup: CDR1 SQVTM, CDR2 ANQGSEA. The ends were cut back, 3 bases at V and 6 bases at J, with 11 bases in the middle. For the CDR3, the DNA is TGCAGCGTTGATGCCCTGGGGCCTGAAGCTTTCTTT. It yields the protein CSVDALGPEAFF.

The chain has TRBV4-3 and TRBJ2-3, with D unclear. Germline V gene data show CDR1 as LGHNA and CDR2 as YSLEER. The CDR3 is 16 amino acids. Trimming shortened V by 4 bases and J by 0 bases, and 14 bases separated the two germline ends. The chain's CDR3 is CASSPYPAESTDTQYF. The CDR3 DNA reads TGCGCCAGCAGCCCCTACCCCGCGGAGAGCACAGATACGCAGTATTTT.

J is TRBJ2-3 and V is TRBV6-4, with D unclear. Between the trimmed V and J ends, which lost 3 bases and 5 bases, there was a span of 9 bases. Per the germline V gene, CDR1 is MRHNA and CDR2 is SNTAGT. This CDR3 contains 13 residues. The CDR3 nucleotides are TGTGCCAGCAGTGAAGGTGTGGGAGATACGCAGTATTTT. Protein product: CASSEGVGDTQYF.

On this clone itself: This CDR3 fails to terminate in the conserved phenylalanine or tryptophan, so it likely reflects a read error. The CDR3 sequence is CASSQGTYTYEQYL. DNA for the CDR3: TGCGCCAGCAGCCAGGGAACCTACACCTACGAGCAGTACCTC. This chain uses TRBV4-1 with TRBJ2-7; D gene ambiguous. The CDR3 is 14 amino acids. V dropped 3 bases and J dropped 2 bases, with 11 bases sitting between them. Germline V gene data show CDR1 as MGHRA and CDR2 as YSYEKL.

In this sample, this clone turned up once. This chain links TRBV28 with TRBJ2-3, with TRBD1 as a possible D gene (5 bases). V lost 6 bases, J lost 1 base, and 11 bases lay in between. The CDR3 runs 14 residues. From germline, CDR1 is MDHEN and CDR2 SYDVKM. CDR3 coding DNA: TGTGCCAGCAGCCACAGGTTAGGCACAGATACGCAGTATTTT. It yields the protein CASSHRLGTDTQYF.

The chain uses TRBV29-1 and TRBJ2-3; D unresolved. With 2 bases removed from V and 2 bases from J, the gap between germline ends came to 14 bases. CDR3 length equals 15 residues. CDR1 is SQVTM, CDR2 ANQGSEA, per germline. CDR3 nucleotides: TGCAGCGTTGAAAATCCGACGGGTATCACAGATACGCAGTATTTT. This translates into CSVENPTGITDTQYF.

The chain is built from TRBV19 and TRBJ2-2; the D is unclear. This CDR3 region has 14 residues. V shed 7 bases and J shed 3 bases, with 12 bases lying between them. Germline V CDR1 and CDR2: LNHDA, SQIVND (reference sequence). The CDR3 coding sequence is TGTGCCAGTATACGGCGGCAGGACACCGGGGAGCTGTTTTTT. Translating it yields CASIRRQDTGELFF.

This chain connects TRBV5-4 to TRBJ2-7; no firm D call. This CDR3 spans 15 amino acids. Germline CDR1 SGHNT, CDR2 YYREEE (reference sequence). Trimming left V 3 bases short and J 0 bases short, with 13 bases between. CDR3 sequence: CASSSDLSTSYEQYF. CDR3 nucleotides: TGTGCCAGCAGCTCGGACCTCTCCACCTCCTACGAGCAGTACTTC.

This sequence joins TRBV7-9 and TRBJ2-7; no firm D call. Germline CDR1 SEHNR, CDR2 FQNEAQ (reference sequence). Trimming shortened V by 5 bases and J by 4 bases, and 12 bases separated the two germline ends. This CDR3 comprises 13 residues. The CDR3 coding sequence is TGTGCCAGCAGCGCCAGGCTAACATACGAGCAGTACTTC. It encodes CASSARLTYEQYF.

CDR3 protein: CATSRDPGLGNEQFF. CDR3 bases: TGTGCCACCAGCAGAGATCCCGGGCTTGGGAATGAGCAGTTCTTC. The rearrangement uses TRBV15 and TRBJ2-1, with D unresolved. The CDR3 spans 15 residues. The V gene lost 0 bases and the J gene lost 7 bases, with 13 bases spanning the gap. Per the germline V gene, CDR1 is LNHNV and CDR2 is YYDKDF (reference sequence). Variable domain in full (rest from reference TRBV15 and TRBJ2-1): DAMVIQNPRYQVTQFGKPVTLSCSQTLNHNVMYWYQQKSSQAPKLLFHYYDKDFNNEADTPDNFQSRRPNTSFCFLDIRSPGLGDTAMYLCATSRDPGLGNEQFFGPGTRLTVL.

The CDR3 spells CASSPLAGDTDTQYF. The DNA of the CDR3 is TGTGCCAGCTCTCCGCTAGCGGGGGACACAGATACGCAGTATTTT. The J gene is TRBJ2-3, the V gene TRBV18; 10 bases match TRBD2. The CDR3 spans 15 residues. The V gene end was trimmed by 6 bases and the J gene end by 2 bases; junction bases not matched to a gene: 5. Per germline, CDR1 KGHSH and CDR2 LQKENI. The full variable domain, completed using reference TRBV18 and TRBJ2-3, is NAGVMQNPRHLVRRRGQEARLRCSPMKGHSHVYWYRQLPEEGLKFMVYLQKENIIDESGMPKERFSAEFPKEGPSILRIQQVVRGDSAAYFCASSPLAGDTDTQYFGPGTRLTVL.

This clone has only one observation. This chain connects TRBV2 to TRBJ2-5; the D is unclear. Germline CDR1 is SNHLY and CDR2 is FYNNEI. V was trimmed by 7 bases and J by 4 bases, leaving 25 bases between them. CDR3 length: 17 residues. In nucleotides, the CDR3 is TGTGCCAGCACCTTCCAAGCGAGCTCAGAACTGCTAGAGACCCAGTACTTC. This translates into CASTFQASSELLETQYF.

The V call is TRBV27, the J call TRBJ2-7; possible D gene TRBD1, 5 bases. V lost 8 bases to trimming and J lost 4 bases, with 12 bases between them. Germline CDR1 and CDR2: MNHEY and SMNVEV (reference sequence). This CDR3 is built from 12 residues. The CDR3, as DNA: TGTGCCAGCTGGGGCGTCCAGTACGAGCAGTACTTC. It yields the protein CASWGVQYEQYF.